The clone carrying this T cell receptor (beta chain) was detected once. What it recognizes is unknown. This sample was included in a study of cytomegalovirus exposure and HLA in healthy donors. Whole-study context: The approximately 110 validation repertoires and the 666 first-cohort repertoires shared a platform, a later analysis reported.

Broader study findings: Cytomegalovirus-associated TCR beta chains were listed, numbering 164.

The germline CDR1 and CDR2 sequences are SEHNR and FQNEAQ (reference sequence). Trimming took off 1 base at V and 1 base at J, with 4 bases between the two ends. The length of the CDR3 is 13 residues. Measured with immunoSEQ multiplex PCR; TCRdb has only the in-frame clones, and not every one. The table shows 110,000 to 150,000 clones, with around 88% occurring only once. The chain recombines TRBV7-9 with TRBJ1-1; the D is unclear. The TCR sequence derives from a woman aged 18-29 years in good health and CMV-seropositive. The sequenced sample consisted of PBMCs. CDR3 residues: CASSLGQNTEAFF. CDR3 bases: TGTGCCAGCAGCTTAGGACAGAACACTGAAGCTTTCTTT.